This record looks at one T cell receptor beta chain sequence and its context. TCRdb's copy holds only in-frame clones and misses some; the assay was immunoSEQ multiplex PCR. The repertoire holds more than 9,000 clones, with less than 45% as singletons. These data are taken from a study of T cells in localized non-small cell lung cancer. The V gene lost 3 bases and the J gene lost 6 bases, with 15 bases spanning the gap. The germline gives CDR1 KGHSH, CDR2 LQKENI. The CDR3 is 14 residues long. This TCR came from a woman aged 35 to 70 with stage I lung adenocarcinoma. The chain joins TRBV18 to TRBJ2-7, with D unclear. The starting material was lymph node tissue, obtained before any cancer treatment. CDR3 residues: CASSPPLLGSEQYF. The CDR3 bases are TGTGCCAGCTCACCTCCACTCCTTGGTTCCGAGCAGTACTTC.